Each of the 28 T cell receptor beta chains below was sequenced from the same sample in a study of T cell changes during pregnancy in multiple sclerosis. Only in-frame clones appear in the TCRdb table, and some are missing; sequencing was by immunoSEQ multiplex PCR. Of tens of thousands of clones in the sample, approximately 92% were seen once. Here the sequenced sample was peripheral blood, taken after pregnancy. The receptors originated from a female donor with multiple sclerosis, enrolled in a pregnancy study.

The V gene is TRBV18, the J gene TRBJ1-5; TRBD1 matches 8 bases. This CDR3 contains 16 residues. Germline V lookup: CDR1 KGHSH, CDR2 LQKENI. V lost 1 base to trimming and J lost 2 bases; unmatched junction nucleotides: 4. The CDR3 loop reads CASSPQAGGGNQPQHF. DNA for the CDR3: TGTGCCAGCTCACCACAGGCAGGGGGCGGCAATCAGCCCCAGCATTTT.

V and J are TRBV30 and TRBJ1-4, with D unclear. The V end lost 0 bases, the J end lost 5 bases, and 10 bases lay between the germline ends. This CDR3 has 14 residues. Germline V gives CDR1 GTSNPN, CDR2 SVGIG (reference sequence). The CDR3 DNA follows: TGTGCCTGGAGTGTACGGACGGGGAATGAAAAACTGTTTTTT. Translation: CAWSVRTGNEKLFF.

The chain uses TRBV19 and TRBJ1-1; the match to TRBD1 covers 7 bases. CDR3 length: 16 residues. The germline gives CDR1 LNHDA, CDR2 SQIVND (reference sequence). Losses at the gene ends were 5 bases for V and 1 base for J; bases not matched to a gene: 10. CDR3 in amino acids: CASSLLGTVKNTEAFF. CDR3 sequence (DNA): TGTGCCAGTAGTTTGCTCGGGACAGTCAAGAACACTGAAGCTTTCTTT.

The chain links TRBV15 to TRBJ2-1; D ambiguous. Between the trimmed V and J ends, which lost 0 bases and 8 bases, there was a span of 5 bases. CDR1 and CDR2 from the germline V gene are LNHNV and YYDKDF (reference sequence). This CDR3 has 12 amino acids. CDR3 amino acids: CATSRDIDEQFF. CDR3 sequence (DNA): TGTGCCACCAGCAGAGATATCGATGAGCAGTTCTTC.

This clone was counted between two and nine times. The chain joins TRBV6-4 to TRBJ1-6; possible D gene TRBD1, 6 bases. The ends were cut back, 8 bases at V and 13 bases at J, with 18 bases in the middle. This CDR3 region has 13 residues. The germline gives CDR1 MRHNA, CDR2 SNTAGT. The CDR3 coding sequence is TGTGCCAGCGCCCCGGGACACGACGGTCCCCTCCACTTT. Amino acids: CASAPGHDGPLHF.

The chain recombines TRBV7-2 with TRBJ2-1; 13 nucleotides line up with TRBD2. The V gene's germline CDR1 is SGHTA and CDR2 FQGNSA. V lost 2 bases and J lost 7; bases outside the gene matches: 2. CDR3 length: 15 residues. The CDR3 sequence is CASSLTSGGVNEQFF. DNA for the CDR3: TGTGCCAGCAGCTTAACTAGCGGGGGGGTTAATGAGCAGTTCTTC. Full variable domain (remainder filled in from reference TRBV7-2 and TRBJ2-1): GAGVSQSPSNKVTEKGKDVELRCDPISGHTALYWYRQSLGQGLEFLIYFQGNSAPDKSGLPSDRFSAERTGGSVSTLTIQRTQQEDSAVYLCASSLTSGGVNEQFFGPGTRLTVL.

The J gene is TRBJ2-5, the V gene TRBV5-1; 10 bases align to TRBD2. There are 15 residues in the CDR3. The germline CDR1 and CDR2 sequences are SGHRS and YFSETQ. Trimming cost V 2 bases and J 3 bases; bases outside gene matches: 4. In DNA, the CDR3 is TGCGCCAGCAGCTTTCTAGCGGGAGTCGAAGAGACCCAGTACTTC. Protein sequence: CASSFLAGVEETQYF.

The chain uses TRBV14 and TRBJ2-2; 9 positions agree with TRBD1. The CDR3 loop spans 16 amino acids. J was trimmed by 4 bases and V by 3 bases; bases with no gene match: 6. Germline CDR1 SGHDN, CDR2 FVKESK. DNA of the CDR3: TGTGCCAGCAGCCATCGGACAGGGGAGCGCACCGGGGAGCTGTTTTTT. As protein: CASSHRTGERTGELFF. Variable domain in full (rest from reference TRBV14 and TRBJ2-2): EAGVTQFPSHSVIEKGQTVTLRCDPISGHDNLYWYRRVMGKEIKFLLHFVKESKQDESGMPNNRFLAERTGGTYSTLKVQPAELEDSGVYFCASSHRTGERTGELFFGEGSRLTVL.

The chain employs TRBV7-9 and TRBJ2-1; 12 bases match TRBD2. Germline-derived CDR1 and CDR2 are SEHNR and FQNEAQ (reference sequence). The CDR3 sequence is 16 residues long. V lost 1 base to trimming and J lost 10 bases; unmatched junction nucleotides: 8. The CDR3 sequence is CASSLVATSGSGEQFF. The CDR3 DNA is TGTGCCAGCAGCTTAGTAGCGACTAGCGGGAGCGGGGAGCAGTTCTTC.

The chain is built from TRBV11-3 and TRBJ1-1; weak D call: TRBD1 (5 bases). Looked up from germline, CDR1 is SGHNT and CDR2 is YENEEA. The germline V and J ends were trimmed by 5 bases and 1 base, with 17 bases remaining between them. This CDR3 is built from 16 residues. The CDR3, as DNA: TGTGCCAGCAGCATAGGGACGGGAGGACCGAACACTGAAGCTTTCTTT. Translation gives CASSIGTGGPNTEAFF. The entire variable domain, with the rest obtained from reference TRBV11-3 and TRBJ1-1, is as follows: EAGVVQSPRYKIIEKKQPVAFWCNPISGHNTLYWYLQNLGQGPELLIRYENEEAVDDSQLPKDRFSAERLKGVDSTLKIQPAELGDSAVYLCASSIGTGGPNTEAFFGQGTRLTVV.

A single count supports this clone. The chain carries TRBV30 and TRBJ2-4; tentatively, D is TRBD2 (5 bases). The CDR3 contains 14 residues. Germline V CDR1 and CDR2: GTSNPN, SVGIG (reference sequence). The V and J ends lost 0 bases and 2 bases respectively, with 8 bases between them. DNA of the CDR3: TGTGCCTGGAGTGTTGGAGGATCCAAAAACATTCAGTACTTC. It is translated as CAWSVGGSKNIQYF.

This chain uses TRBV5-1 with TRBJ2-7, with D tentatively TRBD1 (6 bases). From germline, CDR1 is SGHRS and CDR2 YFSETQ. V was trimmed by 0 bases and J by 0 bases, leaving 13 bases between them. This CDR3 region has 16 residues. CDR3 coding DNA: TGCGCCAGCAGCTTGGTTACAGGGACCCTCTCCTACGAGCAGTACTTC. The encoded protein is CASSLVTGTLSYEQYF.

Comments on this clone: This sample includes further DNA sequences coding for the same CDR3. The CDR3 sequence: CASSRGGQETQYF. The DNA for the CDR3 is TGTGCCAGCAGCCGGGGGGGCCAAGAGACCCAGTACTTC. This chain joins TRBV11-3 and TRBJ2-5; TRBD2 agrees at 8 bases. The junction had 0 bases not matched to a gene; V was cut back by 5 bases and J by 1 base. The CDR3 loop spans 13 amino acids. From germline, CDR1 is SGHNT and CDR2 YENEEA. The full variable domain, completed using reference TRBV11-3 and TRBJ2-5, is EAGVVQSPRYKIIEKKQPVAFWCNPISGHNTLYWYLQNLGQGPELLIRYENEEAVDDSQLPKDRFSAERLKGVDSTLKIQPAELGDSAVYLCASSRGGQETQYFGPGTRLLVL.

The chain carries TRBV6-1 and TRBJ1-1; 9 positions match TRBD1. The germline CDR1 and CDR2 sequences are MNHNS and SASEGT. The J segment lost 5 bases and the V segment lost 3 bases, leaving 13 bases of the junction unmatched. The CDR3 covers 17 residues. The CDR3 loop is CASSDPGSDRGRTEAFF. CDR3 coding DNA: TGTGCCAGCAGTGACCCCGGGTCGGACAGGGGAAGGACTGAAGCTTTCTTT.

V and J are TRBV6-4 and TRBJ2-7; TRBD1 matches 9 bases. The germline V gene has CDR1 MRHNA and CDR2 SNTAGT. This CDR3 is 13 amino acids long. With V trimmed by 4 bases and J by 5 bases, 3 bases remained unmatched. This CDR3 reads CASSADRGDEQYF. Here the CDR3 DNA reads TGTGCCAGCAGTGCCGACAGGGGGGACGAGCAGTACTTC.

The chain combines TRBV5-4 with TRBJ1-1, with TRBD1 as a possible D gene (5 bases). The CDR3 has 15 residues. Trimming took 0 bases from V and 0 from J, leaving 9 bases between them. Looked up from germline, CDR1 is SGHNT and CDR2 is YYREEE (reference sequence). The CDR3 sequence: CASSLGGGVNTEAFF. As DNA, the CDR3 is TGTGCCAGCAGCTTGGGTGGGGGGGTGAACACTGAAGCTTTCTTT.

The CDR3 DNA follows: TGCGCCAGCAGCCGCGGGGGGAACTCCTACAATGAGCAGTTCTTC. Translating gives CASSRGGNSYNEQFF. This chain uses TRBV5-1 with TRBJ2-1, with 8 bases lining up with TRBD2. Germline V CDR1 and CDR2: SGHRS, YFSETQ. This CDR3 is built from 15 residues. Trimming cost V 4 bases and J 0 bases; bases outside gene matches: 3.

This chain joins TRBV5-4 and TRBJ1-1, with 7 bases fitting TRBD1. The CDR3 spans 15 residues. With V trimmed by 0 bases and J by 4 bases, 6 bases remained unmatched. Germline loops: CDR1 SGHNT, CDR2 YYREEE (reference sequence). CDR3 in amino acids: CASSLEGAVGTEAFF. The CDR3 region has the DNA TGTGCCAGCAGCTTGGAGGGGGCGGTCGGCACTGAAGCTTTCTTT.

The genes are TRBV5-1 and TRBJ1-2, with D hard to call. CDR1 is SGHRS, CDR2 YFSETQ, per germline. CDR3 length equals 14 residues. Trimming took 0 bases from V and 1 from J, leaving 7 bases between them. For the CDR3, the DNA is TGCGCCAGCAGCTTGGACGGGATTAACTATGGCTACACCTTC. Amino acids: CASSLDGINYGYTF.

The chain is built from TRBV5-1 and TRBJ2-1; a possible D gene is TRBD2 (6 bases). Germline V CDR1 and CDR2: SGHRS, YFSETQ. V was pared by 4 bases and J by 0 bases, with 14 bases between. The CDR3 extends over 16 amino acids. This chain's CDR3 is CASSEGLRSSYNEQFF. CDR3 bases: TGCGCCAGCAGCGAGGGACTCCGAAGCTCCTACAATGAGCAGTTCTTC.

This clone was recorded only once. The chain has TRBV7-2 and TRBJ1-6, with D unclear. The germline V gene has CDR1 SGHTA and CDR2 FQGNSA. Between the trimmed V and J ends, which lost 5 bases and 6 bases, there was a span of 8 bases. The CDR3 has 13 residues. The CDR3 DNA is TGTGCCAGCAGCCCTCAGTTTAATTCACCCCTCCACTTT. The encoded protein is CASSPQFNSPLHF. The entire variable domain, with the rest obtained from reference TRBV7-2 and TRBJ1-6, is as follows: GAGVSQSPSNKVTEKGKDVELRCDPISGHTALYWYRQSLGQGLEFLIYFQGNSAPDKSGLPSDRFSAERTGGSVSTLTIQRTQQEDSAVYLCASSPQFNSPLHFGNGTRLTVT.

This clone was counted a single time. The genes are TRBV4-2 and TRBJ2-1; perhaps TRBD2 as D (6 bases). The CDR3 loop spans 16 amino acids. The V gene's germline CDR1 is LGHNA and CDR2 YNFKEQ. The ends were cut back, 0 bases at V and 1 base at J, with 10 bases in the middle. CDR3 DNA: TGTGCCAGCAGCCAAGACGGCGGGATATCCTACAATGAGCAGTTCTTC. It specifies CASSQDGGISYNEQFF.

The chain couples TRBV19 to TRBJ1-3, with TRBD1 as a possible D gene (5 bases). This CDR3 is 15 amino acids long. Trimming shortened V by 5 bases and J by 0 bases, and 11 bases separated the two germline ends. Germline CDR1 and CDR2: LNHDA and SQIVND (reference sequence). The CDR3 DNA sequence: TGTGCCAGTAGTCAGATCGACAGCTCTGGAAACACCATATATTTT. Translated, it gives CASSQIDSSGNTIYF.

There are a few counts of this clone. The chain recombines TRBV23-1 with TRBJ2-1; TRBD1 is a possible D gene (5 bases). TRBV23-1 is designated an ORF whose function remains uncertain. This CDR3 region has 18 residues. V lost 10 bases and J lost 8, with 33 bases in between. DNA for the CDR3: TGCGCCAACCTAACCAGGACACCTTTGGGGATTGTCATCGATGAGCAGTTCTTC. It encodes CANLTRTPLGIVIDEQFF.

V gene TRBV5-6 combines with J gene TRBJ2-6; no reliable D call. V was trimmed by 2 bases and J by 0 bases, leaving 6 bases between them. The CDR3 covers 15 residues. Per the germline V gene, CDR1 is SGHDT and CDR2 is YYEEEE. The CDR3 loop is CASSFGVSGANVLTF. The CDR3 region has the DNA TGTGCCAGCAGCTTTGGAGTCTCTGGGGCCAACGTCCTGACTTTC.

This sequence joins TRBV19 and TRBJ1-2; D call uncertain. Germline V gives CDR1 LNHDA, CDR2 SQIVND (reference sequence). The CDR3 has 13 amino acids. Trimming shortened V by 1 base and J by 4 bases, and 7 bases separated the two germline ends. The CDR3: CASSIGGGYGYTF. For the CDR3, the DNA is TGTGCCAGTAGTATAGGAGGAGGCTATGGCTACACCTTC.

This clone occurred once. The chain is built from TRBV6-1 and TRBJ2-1; the match to TRBD2 covers 13 bases. V lost 2 bases and J lost 2; bases outside the gene matches: 6. The CDR3 is made up of 18 amino acids. Germline V gene sequence: CDR1 MNHNS, CDR2 SASEGT. CDR3 amino acids: CASSEQLAGGPPYNEQFF. Here the CDR3 DNA reads TGTGCCAGCAGTGAACAACTAGCGGGAGGGCCCCCCTACAATGAGCAGTTCTTC.

This chain uses TRBV6-5 with TRBJ1-1; D perhaps matches TRBD1 (5 bases). The CDR3 contains 15 residues. V was trimmed by 2 bases and J by 3 bases, leaving 13 bases between them. In germline, CDR1 is MNHEY, CDR2 SVGAGI. CDR3 DNA sequence: TGTGCCAGCAGTTACGATGCGGGGACTGACACTGAAGCTTTCTTT. This codes for CASSYDAGTDTEAFF.